Reported below is one TCR beta chain. Libraries were prepared by immunoSEQ multiplex PCR; TCRdb keeps only in-frame clonotypes and omits some of them. The table shows approximately 17,000 clones, with about 92% occurring only once. Treatment here: randomized to nivolumab then ipilimumab (arm A) or the reverse (arm B). None of the patients previously received DNA-damaging chemotherapy. Live CD3+CD8+ CD19− CD56− cells were sorted from PBMCs. The ends lost 10 bases at V and 8 bases at J; junction bases unmatched: 12. Germline V gene data show CDR1 as LNHDA and CDR2 as SQIVND (reference sequence). There are 15 residues in the CDR3. The data are from a study of sequential checkpoint blockade in melanoma. Study-wide context: Both treatment sequences were followed by maintenance nivolumab.

The sample in question was CD8+ T cells sorted from blood (inferred from file names), obtained from a patient given nivolumab and ipilimumab in sequence. The origin of this receptor is a human donor with melanoma. V is TRBV19 and J is TRBJ1-6, with 9 bases fitting TRBD1. CDR3 sequence: CATYSSRDRDSPLHF. Written as DNA, the CDR3 is TGTGCCACCTACTCCTCCCGGGACAGGGATTCACCCCTCCACTTT. The full variable domain, with the rest looked up from reference TRBV19 and TRBJ1-6, is DGGITQSPKYLFRKEGQNVTLSCEQNLNHDAMYWYRQDPGQGLRLIYYSQIVNDFQKGDIAEGYSVSREKKESFPLTVTSAQKNPTAFYLCATYSSRDRDSPLHFGNGTRLTVT.